What follows is one TCR beta chain and its context. Germline V gene data show CDR1 as DFQATT and CDR2 as SNEGSKA (reference sequence). This CDR3 contains 15 residues. J lost 3 bases, V lost 3 bases, and 9 bases had no gene match. Method: immunoSEQ multiplex PCR; TCRdb's copy keeps in-frame clones and lacks some. Of some 140,000 clones in the sample, roughly 90% are singletons; the top ten hold about 3%. This sample is part of a study of T cell responses to AZD1222 COVID-19 vaccine. Sequenced material: peripheral blood, taken on day 0 of AZD1222 vaccination. The gene calls are TRBV20-1 and TRBJ1-2; 8 positions match TRBD1. The clonotype comes from an adult in good health. This CDR3 reads CSASPGQGKHYGYTF. CDR3 DNA sequence: TGCAGTGCTAGTCCCGGACAGGGTAAACACTATGGCTACACCTTC.